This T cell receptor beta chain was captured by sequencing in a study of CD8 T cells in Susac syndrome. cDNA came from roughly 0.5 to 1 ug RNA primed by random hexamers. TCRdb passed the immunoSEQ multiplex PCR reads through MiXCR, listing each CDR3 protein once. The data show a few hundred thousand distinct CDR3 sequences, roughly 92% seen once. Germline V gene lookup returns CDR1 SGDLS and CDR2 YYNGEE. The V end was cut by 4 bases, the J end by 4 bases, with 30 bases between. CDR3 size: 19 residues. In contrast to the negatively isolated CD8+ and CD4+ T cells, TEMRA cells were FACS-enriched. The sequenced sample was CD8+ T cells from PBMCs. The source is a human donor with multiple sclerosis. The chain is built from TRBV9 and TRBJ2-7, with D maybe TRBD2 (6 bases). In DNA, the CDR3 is TGTGCCAGCAGCCCGTACCGAGGCCCTACAGGCGGGACCTTTTACGAGCAGTACTTC. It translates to CASSPYRGPTGGTFYEQYF.